This TCR beta chain was sequenced during a study of T cell responses to AZD1222 COVID-19 vaccine. Study-wide results and caveats: The number of AZD1222 recipients seropositive at baseline was only six.

CDR3 size: 17 residues. Germline values: CDR1 ENHRY, CDR2 SYGVKD. J gave up 7 bases and V 6 bases, and 18 bases lay outside the gene matches. In regard to this clone: Its target is unknown.

The method was immunoSEQ multiplex PCR; TCRdb's version includes in-frame clones alone and lacks a portion of them. The table shows over 90,000 clones, with approximately 88% occurring only once. Sample: peripheral blood, taken on day 0 of AZD1222 vaccination. The chain has TRBV10-3 and TRBJ1-1, with TRBD1 matching over 9 bases. This receptor was identified in an adult in good health. CDR3 sequence (DNA): TGTGCCATCAGCGGAGGGGCCTCCGTGACAGGGGGTCATGAAGCTTTCTTT. It translates to CAISGGASVTGGHEAFF.